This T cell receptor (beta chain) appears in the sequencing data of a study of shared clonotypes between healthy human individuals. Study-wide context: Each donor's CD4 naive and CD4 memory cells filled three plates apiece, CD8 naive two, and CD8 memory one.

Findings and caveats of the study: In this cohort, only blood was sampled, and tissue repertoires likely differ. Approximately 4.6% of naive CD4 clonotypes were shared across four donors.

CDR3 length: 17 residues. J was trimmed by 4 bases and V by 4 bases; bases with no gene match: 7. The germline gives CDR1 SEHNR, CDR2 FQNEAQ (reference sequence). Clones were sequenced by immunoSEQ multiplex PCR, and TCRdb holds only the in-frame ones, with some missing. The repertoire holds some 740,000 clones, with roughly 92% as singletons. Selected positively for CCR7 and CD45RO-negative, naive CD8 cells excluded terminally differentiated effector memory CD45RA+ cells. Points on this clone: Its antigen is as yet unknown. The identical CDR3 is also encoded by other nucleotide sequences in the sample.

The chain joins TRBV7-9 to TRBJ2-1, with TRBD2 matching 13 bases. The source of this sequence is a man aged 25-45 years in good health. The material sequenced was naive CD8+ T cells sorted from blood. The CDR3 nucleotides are TGTGCCAGCAGCTCCGGACTAGCGGGAGTGGGTTACAATGAGCAGTTCTTC. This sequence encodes CASSSGLAGVGYNEQFF.